Below, 32 T cell receptor beta chains from the same sample are listed, as sequenced in a study of blood T cells in healthy people across ages. A second PCR of 7 to 11 cycles used a sample-barcoded 5' primer and a J-beta primer mix. TCRdb reprocessed the 5' RACE reads via MiXCR and lists one record per CDR3 protein. Of 750,000 to 950,000 distinct CDR3 sequences in the sample, about 53% were seen once. The sequenced sample was blood. Receptors originate from a man older than 75 in good health.

This clonotype has just a few counts. The chain uses TRBV9 and TRBJ2-5, with TRBD1 identical over 7 bases. The length of the CDR3 is 15 residues. From germline, CDR1 is SGDLS and CDR2 YYNGEE. V lost 1 base to trimming and J lost 5 bases; unmatched junction nucleotides: 8. The CDR3 loop is CASSVNTGDGETQYF. The CDR3 DNA reads TGTGCCAGCAGCGTAAATACAGGGGACGGGGAGACCCAGTACTTC.

The rearrangement links TRBV18 to TRBJ2-7; 9 nucleotides match TRBD2. The V gene end was trimmed by 4 bases and the J gene end by 7 bases; junction bases not matched to a gene: 11. The V gene's germline CDR1 is KGHSH and CDR2 LQKENI. The CDR3 has 15 residues. The CDR3 DNA is TGTGCCAGCTCACAGGCTAGCGGGGTGAGGAATGAGCAGTACTTC. Amino acid sequence: CASSQASGVRNEQYF.

In this sample, this clonotype turned up many times. The chain recombines TRBV12-3 or TRBV12-4 with TRBJ1-1, with no clear D. Trimming pared 8 bases from V and 4 bases from J, leaving 8 bases between. The CDR3 has 11 residues. The CDR3 region has the DNA TGTGCCAGCTCCTTGGGCACTGAAGCTTTCTTT. It codes for CASSLGTEAFF.

V is TRBV29-1 and J is TRBJ2-4; a weak D match, TRBD2 (6 bases). V was cut by 4 bases and J by 1 base, with 8 bases left in between. Germline CDR1 reads SQVTM; CDR2 reads ANQGSEA. This CDR3 spans 13 amino acids. CDR3 DNA sequence: TGCAGCGTTGCGGGGAGGGCCAAAAACATTCAGTACTTC. Protein sequence: CSVAGRAKNIQYF.

The rearrangement joins TRBV7-2 to TRBJ1-2; the D gene is possibly TRBD1 (5 bases). Germline V gives CDR1 SGHTA, CDR2 FQGNSA. CDR3 length: 13 residues. V was shortened by 5 bases and J by 4 bases, with 11 bases between the two germline ends. CDR3 residues: CASSRRDLYGYTF. The CDR3 DNA follows: TGTGCCAGCAGCCGCAGGGACCTCTATGGCTACACCTTC.

As to this clonotype: With a much larger clone just one base away, this may be a read error. The rearrangement joins TRBV3-1 to TRBJ2-3, with a tentative D call TRBD1 (6 bases). The CDR3 is 15 amino acids. Germline loops: CDR1 LGHDT, CDR2 YNNKEL (reference sequence). CDR3 amino acids: CAISQPGAPTDTQYF. The CDR3 region has the DNA TGTGCCATCAGCCAACCAGGGGCACCCACAGATACGCAGTATTTT.

This clonotype was counted only a few times. The genes are TRBV25-1 and TRBJ2-5, with TRBD2 as a possible D gene (5 bases). V was shortened by 6 bases and J by 5 bases, with 10 bases between the two germline ends. The CDR3 contains 12 residues. Germline V gene sequence: CDR1 MGHDK, CDR2 SYGVNS. The CDR3 DNA reads as TGTGCCAGCAGGAGCGGTGGGGAGACCCAGTACTTC. Protein sequence: CASRSGGETQYF. Full variable domain (missing parts from reference TRBV25-1 and TRBJ2-5): EADIYQTPRYLVIGTGKKITLECSQTMGHDKMYWYQQDPGMELHLIHYSYGVNSTEKGDLSSESTVSRIRTEHFPLTLESARPSHTSQYLCASRSGGETQYFGPGTRLLVL.

The chain has TRBV7-2 and TRBJ2-5, with TRBD1 identical over 8 bases. The CDR3 spans 14 residues. Germline trimming cut 1 base from V and 4 bases from J; bases unmatched to any gene: 2. Germline loops: CDR1 SGHTA, CDR2 FQGNSA. CDR3 residues: CASSLGTGSETQYF. The CDR3 DNA reads as TGTGCCAGCAGCTTAGGGACAGGGTCAGAGACCCAGTACTTC.

The gene calls are TRBV11-2 and TRBJ1-1; unclear D gene. The ends were cut back, 1 base at V and 4 bases at J, with 7 bases in the middle. The CDR3 runs to 13 residues. CDR1 is SGHAT, CDR2 FQNNGV, per germline. The chain's CDR3 is CASSLVGGTEAFF. The CDR3 region has the DNA TGTGCCAGCAGCTTAGTGGGTGGCACTGAAGCTTTCTTT.

The table lists this clonotype with a few counts. The rearrangement links TRBV27 to TRBJ2-1, with D hard to call. V lost 8 bases to trimming and J lost 7 bases, with 15 bases between them. Germline lookup yields CDR1 MNHEY and CDR2 SMNVEV (reference sequence). The CDR3 consists of 13 residues. CDR3 sequence: CASRTPQGNEQFF. The CDR3 bases are TGTGCCAGCCGGACGCCTCAAGGAAATGAGCAGTTCTTC.

This chain links TRBV12-3 or TRBV12-4 with TRBJ2-1; D possibly corresponds to TRBD2 (6 bases). Trimming shortened V by 10 bases and J by 8 bases, and 18 bases separated the two germline ends. The CDR3 has 13 amino acids. The CDR3, as DNA: TGTGCCACCACAACGACTAGTGGCTATGAGCAGTTCTTC. Amino acid sequence: CATTTTSGYEQFF.

The genes are TRBV28 and TRBJ2-5; 8 bases match TRBD1. The CDR3 covers 15 residues. Germline loops: CDR1 MDHEN, CDR2 SYDVKM. The V gene end was trimmed by 7 bases and the J gene end by 0 bases; junction bases not matched to a gene: 7. CDR3 loop: CASTSRDRYQETQYF. Here the CDR3 DNA reads TGTGCCAGCACGAGCCGGGACAGGTACCAAGAGACCCAGTACTTC.

The genes are TRBV12-3 or TRBV12-4 and TRBJ2-1; TRBD2 agrees at 9 bases. The V gene end was trimmed by 7 bases and the J gene end by 8 bases; junction bases not matched to a gene: 12. The CDR3 contains 15 residues. CDR3 nucleotide sequence: TGTGCCAGCAACCCTAGCGGGGTTGATTCGGATGAGCAGTTCTTC. Encoded protein: CASNPSGVDSDEQFF.

This clonotype was seen more than once but under ten times. The V gene is TRBV29-1, the J gene TRBJ2-1; either TRBD1 or TRBD2 may fit D (5 bases each). Trimming left V 5 bases short and J 9 bases short, with 14 bases between. This CDR3 contains 12 residues. Germline-derived CDR1 and CDR2 are SQVTM and ANQGSEA. CDR3 bases: TGCAGCGTTCAAGCCCGGGACGCTGAGCAGTTCTTC. It codes for CSVQARDAEQFF.

This chain connects TRBV28 to TRBJ2-3; D assignment may be TRBD1 or TRBD2 (6 bases each). Trimming stripped 2 bases from V and 4 bases from J, with 22 bases between. CDR1 is MDHEN and CDR2 is SYDVKM in the germline V gene. CDR3 length equals 18 residues. The CDR3 sequence: CASSLAPGLGGLADTQYF. The CDR3 coding sequence is TGTGCCAGCAGTTTAGCGCCCGGCTTAGGGGGGCTGGCAGATACGCAGTATTTT.

The chain recombines TRBV12-3 or TRBV12-4 with TRBJ2-7; 8 bases agree with TRBD2. Trimming cost V 5 bases and J 5 bases; bases outside gene matches: 8. The CDR3 covers 14 residues. In DNA, the CDR3 is TGTGCCAGCAGTCAAAGCGGGAGAGCAGACGAGCAGTACTTC. This gives the protein CASSQSGRADEQYF.

The chain employs TRBV5-5 and TRBJ2-7; 7 bases are shared with TRBD1. Germline V CDR1 and CDR2: SGHKS, YYEKEE (reference sequence). With 3 bases clipped from V and 6 bases from J, the junction kept 9 bases outside the gene matches. The CDR3 spans 14 residues. The CDR3 DNA reads as TGTGCCAGCAGCTGGAGACAGGGTCAGGGCGAGCAGTACTTC. It is translated as CASSWRQGQGEQYF. Combining the CDR3 with reference TRBV5-5 and TRBJ2-7 gives the whole variable domain DAGVTQSPTHLIKTRGQQVTLRCSPISGHKSVSWYQQVLGQGPQFIFQYYEKEERGRGNFPDRFSARQFPNYSSELNVNALLLGDSALYLCASSWRQGQGEQYFGPGTRLTVT.

This clonotype has a single count. The V call is TRBV19, the J call TRBJ1-2; D is uncertain. CDR3 length equals 12 residues. The germline V and J ends were trimmed by 0 bases and 6 bases, with 5 bases remaining between them. From germline, CDR1 is LNHDA and CDR2 SQIVND (reference sequence). The CDR3 loop reads CASSIERDGYTF. The CDR3, as DNA: TGTGCCAGTAGTATAGAACGAGATGGCTACACCTTC.

This clonotype was counted only a few times. This chain links TRBV25-1 with TRBJ2-5; D is perhaps TRBD2 (7 bases). Trimming stripped 8 bases from V and 5 bases from J, with 15 bases between. Germline lookup yields CDR1 MGHDK and CDR2 SYGVNS. This CDR3 is built from 13 residues. The CDR3 coding sequence is TGTGCCAGCCAACCCGGGGGGCTGGAGACCCAGTACTTC. Encoded protein: CASQPGGLETQYF.

The chain has TRBV2 and TRBJ2-1, with TRBD1 identical over 10 bases. This CDR3 contains 14 residues. J lost 7 bases, V lost 7 bases, and 7 bases had no gene match. The germline gives CDR1 SNHLY, CDR2 FYNNEI. This CDR3 reads CASTGTGVGNEQFF. DNA of the CDR3: TGTGCCAGCACTGGGACAGGGGTCGGGAATGAGCAGTTCTTC.

The chain uses TRBV24-1 and TRBJ2-7; 7 bases are a match to TRBD2. The junction had 13 bases not matched to a gene; V was cut back by 4 bases and J by 5 bases. Germline V gene data show CDR1 as KGHDR and CDR2 as SFDVKD. The CDR3 runs 16 residues. The CDR3 here is CATSDPLRGELHEQYF. The CDR3 nucleotides read TGTGCCACCAGTGACCCGCTACGGGGGGAGTTGCACGAGCAGTACTTC.

The chain is built from TRBV7-9 and TRBJ2-5; D gene unclear. Trimming left V 4 bases short and J 0 bases short, with 9 bases between. Germline V CDR1 and CDR2: SEHNR, FQNEAQ (reference sequence). The CDR3 covers 14 residues. The CDR3 sequence is CASSSTGHQETQYF. For the CDR3, the DNA is TGTGCCAGCAGCTCGACCGGGCACCAAGAGACCCAGTACTTC.

CDR3 DNA sequence: TGTGCCAGCAGGCGACAGGGTGAGGACACTGAAGCTTTCTTT. Translating it yields CASRRQGEDTEAFF. The rearrangement joins TRBV6-5 to TRBJ1-1; the match to TRBD1 covers 7 bases. This CDR3 has 14 residues. Germline values: CDR1 MNHEY, CDR2 SVGAGI. The ends lost 6 bases at V and 3 bases at J; junction bases unmatched: 7.

This chain links TRBV5-1 with TRBJ2-3; the match to TRBD2 covers 7 bases. Germline-derived CDR1 and CDR2 are SGHRS and YFSETQ. The CDR3 runs 14 residues. J gave up 4 bases and V 4 bases, and 6 bases lay outside the gene matches. CDR3 sequence reads: CASSRGSNSDTQYF. The DNA for the CDR3 is TGCGCCAGCAGCCGCGGGAGTAACTCAGATACGCAGTATTTT. The complete variable domain, with remaining parts taken from reference TRBV5-1 and TRBJ2-3, reads KAGVTQTPRYLIKTRGQQVTLSCSPISGHRSVSWYQQTPGQGLQFLFEYFSETQRNKGNFPGRFSGRQFSNSRSEMNVSTLELGDSALYLCASSRGSNSDTQYFGPGTRLTVL.

The V gene is TRBV11-2, the J gene TRBJ2-3; 9 positions match TRBD2. Trimming took 3 bases from V and 14 from J; bases not matched to a gene: 27. There are 19 residues in the CDR3. Germline V CDR1 and CDR2: SGHAT, FQNNGV. DNA of the CDR3: TGTGCCAGCAGCTTCCCAACCGGGGGTAGCGGGGGAACTAGGGGATACGCGTATTTT. Amino acids: CASSFPTGGSGGTRGYAYF.

There are a few counts of this clonotype. The V gene is TRBV20-1, the J gene TRBJ2-6, with D unclear. The length of the CDR3 is 17 residues. CDR1 and CDR2 from the germline V gene are DFQATT and SNEGSKA (reference sequence). V gave up 1 base and J gave up 1 base, with 14 bases separating them. The CDR3 is CSARGSRFHSGANVLTF. Written as DNA, the CDR3 is TGCAGTGCTAGAGGGAGTAGGTTCCATTCTGGGGCCAACGTCCTGACTTTC.

V and J are TRBV27 and TRBJ2-5; 10 nucleotides align to TRBD1. The DNA end lines up better with TRBJ2-7; the J call may be wrong. This CDR3 is 16 amino acids long. The germline gives CDR1 MNHEY, CDR2 SMNVEV (reference sequence). Written as DNA, the CDR3 is TGTGCCAGCAGTACAGGATTGGACAGGGGGAGTTACGAGCAGTACTTC. It encodes CASSTGLDRGSYEQYF.

The DNA for the CDR3 is TGTGCCAGCAGCTTTAGCAATGAGGATACGCAGTATTTT. Translation gives CASSFSNEDTQYF. The chain is built from TRBV5-6 and TRBJ2-3; D gene ambiguous. The CDR3 covers 13 residues. V was shortened by 2 bases and J by 6 bases, with 10 bases between the two germline ends. CDR1 and CDR2 (germline): SGHDT, YYEEEE.

The chain has TRBV7-2 and TRBJ2-5; no reliable D call. Germline CDR1 is SGHTA and CDR2 is FQGNSA. With 2 bases removed from V and 5 bases from J, the gap between germline ends came to 15 bases. The CDR3 contains 15 residues. The CDR3 region is CASSLRLSFLETQYF. The CDR3 coding sequence is TGTGCCAGCAGCTTAAGGTTGAGTTTTCTGGAGACCCAGTACTTC.

This chain connects TRBV11-3 to TRBJ2-1; D unresolved. Trimming took 1 base from V and 7 from J, leaving 8 bases between them. The CDR3 spans 13 residues. Germline V gene data show CDR1 as SGHNT and CDR2 as YENEEA. As DNA, the CDR3 is TGTGCCAGCAGCTTAGGCCCTAGTAATGAGCAGTTCTTC. It codes for CASSLGPSNEQFF.

The rearrangement links TRBV11-1 to TRBJ2-6; possible D gene TRBD1, 6 bases. V lost 5 bases and J lost 2, with 19 bases in between. Germline CDR1 is SGHAT and CDR2 is FQDESV (reference sequence). The length of the CDR3 is 18 residues. CDR3 sequence reads: CASSAVRGWGPGANVLTF. The CDR3 coding sequence is TGTGCCAGCAGCGCTGTCAGGGGTTGGGGGCCTGGGGCCAACGTCCTGACTTTC.

The chain carries TRBV6-1 and TRBJ1-1, with D possibly matching TRBD1 (5 bases). The V end was cut by 4 bases, the J end by 4 bases, with 16 bases between. CDR3 size: 15 residues. CDR1 MNHNS and CDR2 SASEGT come from the germline V gene. The CDR3 loop is CASSVGDMGPTEAFF. The CDR3 DNA follows: TGTGCCAGCAGTGTCGGTGATATGGGACCCACTGAAGCTTTCTTT.